This T cell receptor beta chain is from a study of T cell responses to AZD1222 COVID-19 vaccine. As concerns this clone: Its antigen is not identified.

Per the germline V gene, CDR1 is SNHLY and CDR2 is FYNNEI. This CDR3 spans 15 amino acids. The V end lost 5 bases, the J end lost 1 base, and 12 bases lay between the germline ends. Study-wide points: Reportedly, nearly half of unique spike TCRs recognized epitopes outside B.1.351/B.1.1.7 mutations. Females made up more of the donors, who were largely white British, and clonal diversity may have come out too low.

TCRdb's table, derived via immunoSEQ multiplex PCR, lists solely in-frame clones and lacks some. Among 120,000 or so clones, about 93% were seen once, and the ten largest hold 4% to 6%. This sequence was found in an adult who received the AZD1222 COVID-19 vaccine. The sample consisted of peripheral blood, taken 28 days after the second AZD1222 dose. J is TRBJ1-5 and V is TRBV2; D is ambiguous. In DNA, the CDR3 is TGTGCCAGCAGTAAGGACCTAAGAAGCAATCAGCCCCAGCATTTT. Protein: CASSKDLRSNQPQHF.